A selection of T cell receptor beta chains follows, all from one sample in a study of T-cell reconstitution after alpha-beta-depleted transplantation in children. MiXCR, applied by TCRdb to the PCR reads, yields one record per CDR3 protein. This sample yields approximately 800,000 distinct CDR3 sequences, of which 15% to 20% are seen a single time; roughly 5% belongs to the top ten. The sample in question was PBMCs, mostly from graft donor cells, obtained 360 days after TCRalphabeta/CD19-depleted stem cell transplant. The origin of the receptors is a male patient under 18 who had a stem cell transplant for acute lymphoblastic leukemia, so the T cells may come from the graft donor. CDR3s include the opening cysteine and the closing phenylalanine or tryptophan. Fields, in order: J gene, CDR3 length, clone size, D gene, V gene, CDR3 protein, CDR3 DNA. D genes are given only for firm matches. Clone size, where shown, is once, few, many, or a class for clones that have expanded.

j_gene: TRBJ2-5; len: 15; abundance: -; d_gene: TRBD1; v_gene: TRBV6-1; CDR3aa: CASSPGTGREETQYF; CDR3nt: TGTGCCAGCAGTCCTGGGACAGGGCGGGAAGAGACCCAGTACTTC
j_gene: TRBJ2-7; len: 11; abundance: few; d_gene: -; v_gene: TRBV20-1; CDR3aa: CSAPDRYEQYF; CDR3nt: TGCAGTGCTCCCGACAGGTACGAGCAGTACTTC
j_gene: TRBJ1-5; len: 16; abundance: once; d_gene: -; v_gene: TRBV4-1; CDR3aa: CPSSQAGPYSNQPQHF; CDR3nt: TGCCCCAGCAGCCAGGCGGGGCCTTATAGCAATCAGCCCCAGCATTTT
j_gene: TRBJ2-1; len: 20; abundance: -; d_gene: TRBD2; v_gene: TRBV7-9; CDR3aa: CASSPSTSGDTTSFQGEQFF; CDR3nt: TGTGCCAGCAGCCCGTCGACTAGCGGGGACACAACCTCTTTCCAGGGTGAGCAGTTCTTC
j_gene: TRBJ2-1; len: 15; abundance: -; d_gene: -; v_gene: TRBV6-5; CDR3aa: CASSHDSLLNNEQFF; CDR3nt: TGTGCCAGCAGTCACGACAGCCTCCTTAACAATGAGCAGTTCTTC
j_gene: TRBJ2-7; len: 13; abundance: -; d_gene: -; v_gene: TRBV15; CDR3aa: CATSRDRWVEQYF; CDR3nt: TGTGCCACCAGCAGAGATCGATGGGTCGAGCAGTACTTC
j_gene: TRBJ2-2; len: 15; abundance: -; d_gene: -; v_gene: TRBV4-1; CDR3aa: CASSQLTGKTGELFF; CDR3nt: TGCGCCAGCAGCCAATTAACAGGGAAAACCGGGGAGCTGTTTTTT
j_gene: TRBJ2-1; len: 12; abundance: -; d_gene: -; v_gene: TRBV2; CDR3aa: CASRLDGPKQFF; CDR3nt: TGTGCCAGCAGGTTGGACGGTCCCAAGCAGTTCTTC
j_gene: TRBJ2-3; len: 16; abundance: few; d_gene: TRBD2; v_gene: TRBV6-1; CDR3aa: CASRLSGRAAADTQYF; CDR3nt: TGTGCCAGCAGACTAAGCGGGAGGGCCGCGGCAGATACGCAGTATTTT
j_gene: TRBJ2-3; len: 16; abundance: many; d_gene: TRBD2; v_gene: TRBV20-1; CDR3aa: CSAKRGLAGYTDTQYF; CDR3nt: TGCAGTGCTAAAAGAGGACTAGCGGGATACACAGATACGCAGTATTTT
j_gene: TRBJ2-2; len: 15; abundance: few; d_gene: -; v_gene: TRBV5-1; CDR3aa: CASSWLAENTGELFF; CDR3nt: TGCGCCAGCAGCTGGCTAGCAGAAAACACCGGGGAGCTGTTTTTT
j_gene: TRBJ2-3; len: 15; abundance: few; d_gene: TRBD2; v_gene: TRBV5-1; CDR3aa: CASRLFAGAADTQYF; CDR3nt: TGCGCCAGCAGGTTGTTTGCGGGAGCGGCAGATACGCAGTATTTT
j_gene: TRBJ2-7; len: 13; abundance: -; d_gene: -; v_gene: TRBV7-9; CDR3aa: CASRPTEETRQYF; CDR3nt: TGTGCCAGCAGGCCGACAGAGGAAACCCGGCAGTACTTC
j_gene: TRBJ2-1; len: 18; abundance: -; d_gene: -; v_gene: TRBV10-1; CDR3aa: CASSDKAGVATVNSVSLF; CDR3nt: TGCGCCAGCAGTGACAAAGCAGGAGTAGCAACGGTCAACTCGGTCTCACTCTTC
j_gene: TRBJ2-5; len: 17; abundance: -; d_gene: TRBD2; v_gene: TRBV10-2; CDR3aa: CASSEAELAGLGETQYF; CDR3nt: TGCGCCAGCAGTGAGGCGGAACTAGCGGGACTGGGAGAGACCCAGTACTTC
j_gene: TRBJ2-1; len: 18; abundance: -; d_gene: -; v_gene: TRBV5-5; CDR3aa: CASSLSGNRLLTYNEQFF; CDR3nt: TGTGCCAGCAGCTTATCGGGAAATAGACTCCTAACCTACAATGAGCAGTTCTTC
j_gene: TRBJ2-4; len: 16; abundance: -; d_gene: -; v_gene: TRBV11-2; CDR3aa: CASSPYSGLAKNIQYF; CDR3nt: TGTGCCAGCAGCCCATATAGCGGATTAGCCAAAAACATTCAGTACTTC
j_gene: TRBJ2-7; len: 11; abundance: many; d_gene: -; v_gene: TRBV20-1; CDR3aa: CSASPRYEQYF; CDR3nt: TGCAGTGCTAGTCCTAGATACGAGCAGTACTTC
j_gene: TRBJ2-7; len: 13; abundance: few; d_gene: TRBD2; v_gene: TRBV5-1; CDR3aa: CASSLVTSGNQYF; CDR3nt: TGCGCCAGCAGCTTGGTGACTAGCGGTAACCAGTACTTC
j_gene: TRBJ1-2; len: 15; abundance: few; d_gene: -; v_gene: TRBV11-1; CDR3aa: CASSPRTARGYGYTF; CDR3nt: TGTGCCAGCAGCCCGCGGACAGCGAGGGGCTATGGCTACACCTTC
j_gene: TRBJ1-1; len: 15; abundance: few; d_gene: -; v_gene: TRBV9; CDR3aa: CASSSWTEMNTEAFF; CDR3nt: TGTGCCAGCAGCTCCTGGACCGAGATGAACACTGAAGCTTTCTTT
j_gene: TRBJ2-4; len: 16; abundance: many; d_gene: TRBD1; v_gene: TRBV5-1; CDR3aa: CASSWGTVEAKNIQYF; CDR3nt: TGCGCCAGCAGCTGGGGGACAGTCGAAGCCAAAAACATTCAGTACTTC
j_gene: TRBJ2-1; len: 16; abundance: many; d_gene: TRBD1; v_gene: TRBV4-1; CDR3aa: CASSQARDSQYNEQFF; CDR3nt: TGCGCCAGCAGCCAAGCCCGGGACAGTCAATACAATGAGCAGTTCTTC
j_gene: TRBJ1-1; len: 13; abundance: few; d_gene: TRBD1; v_gene: TRBV19; CDR3aa: CASPRGGSTEAFF; CDR3nt: TGTGCCAGCCCCAGGGGGGGCAGCACTGAAGCTTTCTTT
j_gene: TRBJ1-2; len: 15; abundance: once; d_gene: -; v_gene: TRBV20-1; CDR3aa: CSARDGTGGAGGYTF; CDR3nt: TGCAGTGCTAGAGATGGTACCGGGGGCGCTGGGGGCTACACCTTC
j_gene: TRBJ2-4; len: 13; abundance: -; d_gene: TRBD2; v_gene: TRBV3-1; CDR3aa: CASSQGTSLSQYF; CDR3nt: TGTGCCAGCAGCCAAGGGACTAGCCTTTCTCAGTACTTC
j_gene: TRBJ2-5; len: 15; abundance: few; d_gene: -; v_gene: TRBV27; CDR3aa: CASSPRAPPGVTQYF; CDR3nt: TGTGCCAGCAGCCCTAGGGCCCCCCCGGGAGTGACCCAGTACTTC
j_gene: TRBJ1-5; len: 13; abundance: -; d_gene: -; v_gene: TRBV2; CDR3aa: CASDSMGNQPQHF; CDR3nt: TGTGCCAGCGACAGTATGGGCAATCAGCCCCAGCATTTT
j_gene: TRBJ2-1; len: 14; abundance: many; d_gene: -; v_gene: TRBV5-1; CDR3aa: CASSYSQGTYEQFF; CDR3nt: TGCGCCAGCAGCTACAGTCAGGGAACCTATGAGCAGTTCTTC
j_gene: TRBJ1-5; len: 17; abundance: -; d_gene: TRBD1; v_gene: TRBV11-2; CDR3aa: CASSIDRRTGRTITQHF; CDR3nt: TGTGCCAGCAGCATAGACCGCCGGACAGGCCGTACTATCACCCAGCATTTT
j_gene: TRBJ2-3; len: 16; abundance: -; d_gene: TRBD1; v_gene: TRBV10-3; CDR3aa: CAITAEGQGSTDTQYF; CDR3nt: TGTGCCATCACCGCCGAGGGACAGGGGAGCACAGATACGCAGTATTTT
j_gene: TRBJ1-2; len: 10; abundance: few; d_gene: -; v_gene: TRBV20-1; CDR3aa: CSPGTVGYTF; CDR3nt: TGCAGCCCGGGGACCGTCGGCTACACCTTC
j_gene: TRBJ1-1; len: 12; abundance: -; d_gene: -; v_gene: TRBV19; CDR3aa: CASSTGLRNAFF; CDR3nt: TGTGCCAGTAGTACGGGACTCCGGAACGCTTTCTTT
j_gene: TRBJ2-1; len: 15; abundance: many; d_gene: -; v_gene: TRBV15; CDR3aa: CATSRVTRPYNEQFF; CDR3nt: TGTGCCACCAGCAGAGTAACGCGCCCCTACAATGAGCAGTTCTTC
j_gene: TRBJ2-5; len: 15; abundance: few; d_gene: -; v_gene: TRBV15; CDR3aa: CATSRGGTMQGTQYF; CDR3nt: TGTGCCACCAGCAGAGGAGGGACCATGCAAGGGACCCAGTACTTC
j_gene: TRBJ2-7; len: 15; abundance: -; d_gene: TRBD1; v_gene: TRBV20-1; CDR3aa: CSARVLGQGVYEQYF; CDR3nt: TGCAGTGCTAGAGTTTTGGGACAGGGTGTCTACGAGCAGTACTTC
j_gene: TRBJ2-3; len: 15; abundance: few; d_gene: TRBD2; v_gene: TRBV27; CDR3aa: CASKNSGSGTDTQYF; CDR3nt: TGTGCCAGCAAAAATAGCGGGAGCGGCACAGATACGCAGTATTTT
j_gene: TRBJ2-7; len: 14; abundance: -; d_gene: -; v_gene: TRBV7-9; CDR3aa: CASSLTIGGIEQYF; CDR3nt: TGTGCCAGCAGCTTAACTATAGGAGGGATTGAGCAGTACTTC
j_gene: TRBJ1-5; len: 16; abundance: few; d_gene: TRBD1; v_gene: TRBV15; CDR3aa: CATRDSPKNRNQPQHF; CDR3nt: TGTGCCACCCGGGACAGCCCAAAAAACAGGAATCAGCCCCAGCATTTT
j_gene: TRBJ2-1; len: 16; abundance: few; d_gene: TRBD2; v_gene: TRBV12-3/TRBV12-4; CDR3aa: CASSFLAGAGGDEQFF; CDR3nt: TGTGCCAGCAGTTTTCTAGCGGGAGCCGGAGGAGATGAGCAGTTCTTC
j_gene: TRBJ1-1; len: 14; abundance: few; d_gene: -; v_gene: TRBV5-1; CDR3aa: CASSLPGVNTEAFF; CDR3nt: TGCGCCAGCAGCTTGCCAGGGGTGAACACTGAAGCTTTCTTT
j_gene: TRBJ2-7; len: 15; abundance: few; d_gene: TRBD1; v_gene: TRBV6-1; CDR3aa: CASSSRGTGRYEQYF; CDR3nt: TGTGCCAGCAGCTCAAGAGGGACAGGGAGGTACGAGCAGTACTTC
j_gene: TRBJ2-7; len: 14; abundance: -; d_gene: -; v_gene: TRBV6-7; CDR3aa: CASTDTADPNEQYF; CDR3nt: TGTGCCAGCACCGATACAGCAGATCCGAACGAGCAGTACTTC
j_gene: TRBJ1-4; len: 19; abundance: -; d_gene: -; v_gene: TRBV5-1; CDR3aa: CASSFYSRYLAATNEKLFF; CDR3nt: TGCGCCAGCAGCTTCTACAGCCGTTACTTAGCTGCAACTAATGAAAAACTGTTTTTT